The 11 T cell receptor beta chains reported below all come from one sample, sequenced in a study of CD8 T cells in ankylosing spondylitis. TCRdb passed the 5' RACE reads through MiXCR, listing each CDR3 protein once. The data hold 250,000 to 300,000 distinct CDR3 sequences, with roughly 20% observed a single time. Sample: blood, either unsorted or a sorted T cell fraction (not recorded which). These receptors all come from a male donor with ankylosing spondylitis or in good health (not recorded which).

The chain employs TRBV3-1 and TRBJ1-1, with 8 nucleotides matching TRBD1. The germline gives CDR1 LGHDT, CDR2 YNNKEL (reference sequence). V was pared by 4 bases and J by 10 bases, with 8 bases of the junction left unmatched. The CDR3 is 13 residues long. CDR3: CASSPIQGAAAFF. The CDR3 DNA reads as TGTGCCAGCAGCCCCATCCAGGGGGCTGCAGCTTTCTTT.

The genes are TRBV28 and TRBJ2-4, with 9 bases matching TRBD1. There are 14 residues in the CDR3. V dropped 6 bases and J dropped 6; count of bases not matched to a gene: 6. Germline lookup yields CDR1 MDHEN and CDR2 SYDVKM. CDR3 bases: TGTGCCAGCAGACCGGGACAGGGAATAAACATTCAGTACTTC. Residues: CASRPGQGINIQYF. Full variable domain (remainder filled in from reference TRBV28 and TRBJ2-4): DVKVTQSSRYLVKRTGEKVFLECVQDMDHENMFWYRQDPGLGLRLIYFSYDVKMKEKGDIPEGYSVSREKKERFSLILESASTNQTSMYLCASRPGQGINIQYFGAGTRLSVL.

In this sample, this clonotype turned up a few times. The chain's CDR3 is CASSLGTAATEAFF. CDR3 coding DNA: TGTGCCAGCAGTTTGGGGACAGCGGCCACTGAAGCTTTCTTT. This chain joins TRBV27 and TRBJ1-1; 7 bases fit TRBD1. The CDR3 extends over 14 amino acids. The V gene's germline CDR1 is MNHEY and CDR2 SMNVEV (reference sequence). The V gene end was trimmed by 3 bases and the J gene end by 4 bases; junction bases not matched to a gene: 5.

This clonotype was observed at least ten times. The gene calls are TRBV27 and TRBJ2-1; possibly TRBD2 for D (6 bases). This CDR3 comprises 15 residues. In germline, CDR1 is MNHEY, CDR2 SMNVEV (reference sequence). The V gene lost 6 bases and the J gene lost 3 bases, with 15 bases spanning the gap. The CDR3 loop reads CASSQSSTSYNEQFF. The CDR3 DNA reads TGTGCCAGCAGCCAATCCTCGACTAGCTACAATGAGCAGTTCTTC.

This clonotype turned up a few times. V and J are TRBV6-2 or TRBV6-3 and TRBJ1-2; TRBD1 might be the D (5 bases). Germline assignment: CDR1 MNHEY and CDR2 SVGEGT. The CDR3 contains 14 residues. V was cut by 2 bases and J by 2 bases, with 9 bases left in between. Here the CDR3 reads CASSYGAGNYGYTF. The DNA for the CDR3 is TGTGCCAGCAGTTACGGGGCAGGAAACTATGGCTACACCTTC.

This clonotype was recorded a few times. The gene calls are TRBV11-1 and TRBJ2-1; perhaps TRBD2 as D (5 bases). The CDR3 has 14 residues. Trimming removed 1 base at V and 9 bases at J, with 13 bases between. CDR1 is SGHAT, CDR2 FQDESV, per germline (reference sequence). CDR3 residues: CASSLDTGTVEQFF. For the CDR3, the DNA is TGTGCCAGCAGCTTAGACACGGGAACAGTTGAGCAGTTCTTC.

This clonotype was counted between two and nine times. CDR3 in DNA: TGTGCCAGCAGTTCGAGGGCAGTCAGCGAGCAGTACGTC. Its translation: CASSSRAVSEQYV. The chain combines TRBV12-3 or TRBV12-4 with TRBJ2-7, with a tentative D call TRBD2 (5 bases). V was trimmed by 4 bases and J by 6 bases, leaving 13 bases between them. This CDR3 comprises 13 residues.

This clonotype was counted between two and nine times. The J gene is TRBJ2-5, the V gene TRBV20-1, with D perhaps matching TRBD1 or TRBD2 (6 bases each). The CDR3 contains 13 residues. CDR1 is DFQATT and CDR2 is SNEGSKA in the germline V gene (reference sequence). V lost 6 bases, J lost 1 base, and 12 bases lay in between. Here the CDR3 reads CSARRGLQETQYF. CDR3 nucleotide sequence: TGCAGTGCCCGCCGGGGGCTCCAAGAGACCCAGTACTTC.

This sequence joins TRBV20-1 and TRBJ2-1; the D gene is possibly TRBD2 (6 bases). CDR1 is DFQATT, CDR2 SNEGSKA, per germline (reference sequence). This CDR3 is built from 13 residues. The germline V and J ends were trimmed by 3 bases and 4 bases, with 10 bases remaining between them. The CDR3 nucleotides read TGCAGTGCTAGTGGGGGGATTTACAATGAGCAGTTCTTC. Encoded protein: CSASGGIYNEQFF.

This clonotype was seen many times. This sequence joins TRBV6-1 and TRBJ2-7; 8 bases are a match to TRBD1. Per the germline V gene, CDR1 is MNHNS and CDR2 is SASEGT. The CDR3 has 14 residues. V lost 6 bases, J lost 3 bases, and 7 bases stayed unmatched. This CDR3 is CASRGQAAYYEQYV. CDR3 DNA: TGTGCCAGCAGGGGACAGGCCGCCTACTACGAGCAGTACGTC.

The chain combines TRBV5-5 with TRBJ2-1; 12 bases are shared with TRBD2. The CDR3 consists of 18 residues. Germline CDR1 reads SGHKS; CDR2 reads YYEKEE (reference sequence). With V trimmed by 2 bases and J by 0 bases, 6 bases remained unmatched. The CDR3 is CASSLLGLAGLSYNEQFF. The CDR3 nucleotides read TGTGCCAGCAGCTTACTAGGACTAGCGGGGCTCTCCTACAATGAGCAGTTCTTC.